The present entry profiles one T cell receptor beta chain with its context. Its antigen is unknown. This entry is derived from a study of T-cell memory formation after mild COVID-19. Regarding the study as a whole: Those CD4+ clones that contracted were mainly in CM and EM (CD8+ ones in EMRA). Among clones contracting day 15 to 85, CD4/CD8 was balanced, whereas later expanders leaned CD4+.

Looked up from germline, CDR1 is MNHEY and CDR2 is SMNVEV (reference sequence). The CDR3 has 15 residues. J gave up 3 bases and V 10 bases, and 15 bases lay outside the gene matches. After 5'RACE with constant-segment primers, TCR alpha and TCR beta cDNA libraries carrying sample barcodes and UMIs were obtained. TCRdb processed the 5' RACE reads anew with MiXCR; each CDR3 protein has one entry. Altogether 550,000 to 700,000 distinct CDR3 sequences are present, approximately 15% being singletons, with the ten largest covering about 7.4%. The receptor was derived from an adult woman who had mild COVID-19 (a few samples of this study predate the infection). Cell type and time point are not known. Input material: PBMCs or a T cell subset sorted from them (not recorded which). The genes are TRBV27 and TRBJ2-7, with 7 bases identical to TRBD1. The CDR3 region is CATDYPTGPFYEQYF. The CDR3 DNA is TGTGCCACCGACTACCCGACAGGGCCCTTCTACGAGCAGTACTTC.